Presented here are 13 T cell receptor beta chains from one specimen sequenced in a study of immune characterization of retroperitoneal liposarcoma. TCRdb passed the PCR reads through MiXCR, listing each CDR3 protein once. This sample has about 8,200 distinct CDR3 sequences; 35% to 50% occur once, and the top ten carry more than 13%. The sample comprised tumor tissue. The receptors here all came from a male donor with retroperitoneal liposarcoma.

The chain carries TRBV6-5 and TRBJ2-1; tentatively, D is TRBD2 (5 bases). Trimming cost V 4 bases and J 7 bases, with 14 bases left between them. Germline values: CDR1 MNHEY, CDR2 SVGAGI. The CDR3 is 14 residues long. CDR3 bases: TGTGCCAGCAGTTTTCCGGGAAGGGATAATGAGCAGTTCTTC. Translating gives CASSFPGRDNEQFF.

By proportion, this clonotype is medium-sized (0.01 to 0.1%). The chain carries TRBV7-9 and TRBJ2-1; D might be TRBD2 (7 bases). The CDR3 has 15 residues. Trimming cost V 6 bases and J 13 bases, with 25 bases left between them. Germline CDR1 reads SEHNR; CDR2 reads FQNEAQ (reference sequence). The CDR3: CASSKGGAFKETQFF. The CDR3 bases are TGTGCCAGCAGTAAAGGGGGGGCTTTCAAGGAGACCCAGTTCTTC. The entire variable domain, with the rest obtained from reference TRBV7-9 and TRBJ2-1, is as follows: DTGVSQNPRHKITKRGQNVTFRCDPISEHNRLYWYRQTLGQGPEFLTYFQNEAQLEKSRLLSDRFSAERPKGSFSTLEIQRTEQGDSAMYLCASSKGGAFKETQFFGPGTRLTVL.

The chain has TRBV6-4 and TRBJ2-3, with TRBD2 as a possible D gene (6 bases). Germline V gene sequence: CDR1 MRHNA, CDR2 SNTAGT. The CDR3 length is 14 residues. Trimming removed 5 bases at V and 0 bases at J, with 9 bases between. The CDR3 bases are TGTGCCAGCAGTAAGGAGGGGAGCACAGATACGCAGTATTTT. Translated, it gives CASSKEGSTDTQYF.

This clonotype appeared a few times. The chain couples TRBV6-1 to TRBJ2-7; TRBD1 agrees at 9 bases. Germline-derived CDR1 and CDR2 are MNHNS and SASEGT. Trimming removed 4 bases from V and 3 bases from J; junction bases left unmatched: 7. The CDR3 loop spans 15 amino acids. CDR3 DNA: TGTGCCAGCAGTGGACCGGGACAGGGATACTACGAGCAGTACTTC. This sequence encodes CASSGPGQGYYEQYF.

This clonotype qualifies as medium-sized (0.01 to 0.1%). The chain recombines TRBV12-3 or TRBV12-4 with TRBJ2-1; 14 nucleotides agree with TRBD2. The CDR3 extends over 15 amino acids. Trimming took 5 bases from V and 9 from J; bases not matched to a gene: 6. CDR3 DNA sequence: TGTGCCAGCAGTCTAGGGACTAGCGGGAGCGGTGAGCAGTTCTTC. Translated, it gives CASSLGTSGSGEQFF.

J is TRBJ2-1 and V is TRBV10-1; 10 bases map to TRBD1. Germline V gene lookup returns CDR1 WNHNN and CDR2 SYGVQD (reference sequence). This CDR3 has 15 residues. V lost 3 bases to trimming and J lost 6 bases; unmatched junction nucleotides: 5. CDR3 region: CASSDPGQGGNEQFF. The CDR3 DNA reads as TGCGCCAGCAGTGACCCCGGACAGGGGGGCAATGAGCAGTTCTTC.

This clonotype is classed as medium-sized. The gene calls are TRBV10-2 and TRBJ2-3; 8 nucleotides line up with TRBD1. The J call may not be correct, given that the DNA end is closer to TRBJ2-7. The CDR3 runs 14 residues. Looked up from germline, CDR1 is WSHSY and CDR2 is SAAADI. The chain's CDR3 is CASSYRGLGYEQYF. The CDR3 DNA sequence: TGCGCCAGCAGTTACAGGGGGTTAGGATACGAGCAGTACTTC.

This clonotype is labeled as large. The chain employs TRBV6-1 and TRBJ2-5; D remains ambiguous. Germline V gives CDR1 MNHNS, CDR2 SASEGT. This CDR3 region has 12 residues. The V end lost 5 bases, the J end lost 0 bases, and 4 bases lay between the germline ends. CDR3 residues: CASSYNQETQYF. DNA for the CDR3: TGTGCCAGCAGTTATAACCAAGAGACCCAGTACTTC.

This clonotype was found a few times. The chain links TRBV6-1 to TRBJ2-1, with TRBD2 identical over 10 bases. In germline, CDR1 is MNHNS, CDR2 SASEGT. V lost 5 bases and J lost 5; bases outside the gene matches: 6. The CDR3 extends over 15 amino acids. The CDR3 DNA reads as TGTGCCAGCAGTTTCAGCGGGGGGGCAAACAATGAGCAGTTCTTC. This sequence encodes CASSFSGGANNEQFF.

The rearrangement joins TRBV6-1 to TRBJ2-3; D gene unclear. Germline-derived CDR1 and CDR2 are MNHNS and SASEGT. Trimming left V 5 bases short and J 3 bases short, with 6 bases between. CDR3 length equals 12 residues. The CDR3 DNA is TGTGCCAGCAGTCTACGGACAGATACGCAGTATTTT. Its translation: CASSLRTDTQYF.

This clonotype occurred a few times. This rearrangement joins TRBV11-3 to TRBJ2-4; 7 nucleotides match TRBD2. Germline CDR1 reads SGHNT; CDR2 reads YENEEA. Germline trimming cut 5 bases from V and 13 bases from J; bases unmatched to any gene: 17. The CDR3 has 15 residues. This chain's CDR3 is CASSRGGEPYNEQYF. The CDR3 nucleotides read TGTGCCAGCAGCCGCGGGGGAGAACCCTACAATGAGCAGTACTTC. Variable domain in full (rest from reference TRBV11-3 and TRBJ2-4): EAGVVQSPRYKIIEKKQPVAFWCNPISGHNTLYWYLQNLGQGPELLIRYENEEAVDDSQLPKDRFSAERLKGVDSTLKIQPAELGDSAVYLCASSRGGEPYNEQYFGAGTRLSVL.

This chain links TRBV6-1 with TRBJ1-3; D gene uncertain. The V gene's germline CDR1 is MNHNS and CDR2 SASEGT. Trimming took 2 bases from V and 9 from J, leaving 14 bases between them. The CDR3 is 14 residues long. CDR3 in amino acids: CASSEWRQSATIYF. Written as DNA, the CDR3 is TGTGCCAGCAGTGAATGGAGGCAGAGCGCCACCATATATTTT.

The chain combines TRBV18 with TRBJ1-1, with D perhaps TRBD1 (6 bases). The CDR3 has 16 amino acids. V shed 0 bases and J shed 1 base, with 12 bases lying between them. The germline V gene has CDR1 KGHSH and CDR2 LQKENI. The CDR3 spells CASSPPGAGQNTEAFF. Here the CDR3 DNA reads TGTGCCAGCTCACCACCGGGGGCAGGGCAGAACACTGAAGCTTTCTTT. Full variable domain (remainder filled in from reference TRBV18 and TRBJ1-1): NAGVMQNPRHLVRRRGQEARLRCSPMKGHSHVYWYRQLPEEGLKFMVYLQKENIIDESGMPKERFSAEFPKEGPSILRIQQVVRGDSAAYFCASSPPGAGQNTEAFFGQGTRLTVV.